Below, 19 T cell receptor beta chains from the same sample are listed, as sequenced in a study of T-cell reconstitution after alpha-beta-depleted transplantation in children. The TCRbeta library was prepared with unique molecular identifiers. TCRdb reprocessed the PCR reads via MiXCR and lists one record per CDR3 protein. The table lists fewer than 400,000 distinct CDR3 sequences, 20% to 30% of them singletons. The sequenced sample was PBMCs, mostly from graft donor cells, obtained 180 days after TCRalphabeta/CD19-depleted stem cell transplant. These receptors were taken from a male patient between 5 and 17 years old who had a stem cell transplant for acute lymphoblastic leukemia, so the T cells may come from the graft donor.

V usage is TRBV6-5 and J usage is TRBJ2-7, with TRBD1 identical over 9 bases. CDR1 is MNHEY, CDR2 SVGAGI, per germline. The CDR3 spans 14 residues. The ends lost 4 bases at V and 3 bases at J; junction bases unmatched: 4. In DNA, the CDR3 is TGTGCCAGCAGTTGGGACAGGGTATGCTACGAGCAGTACTTC. It yields the protein CASSWDRVCYEQYF.

This clonotype has ten or more counts. The chain recombines TRBV9 with TRBJ2-2; D ambiguous. Trimming pared 5 bases from V and 0 bases from J, leaving 17 bases between. The CDR3 is 17 residues long. Germline V gene sequence: CDR1 SGDLS, CDR2 YYNGEE. The CDR3 here is CASSIDIGYSNTGELFF. The CDR3 DNA is TGTGCCAGCAGTATAGACATCGGTTACTCGAACACCGGGGAGCTGTTTTTT.

This chain joins TRBV6-5 and TRBJ2-5; D is uncertain. This CDR3 region has 14 residues. V lost 0 bases, J lost 2 bases, and 7 bases lay in between. In germline, CDR1 is MNHEY, CDR2 SVGAGI. The CDR3 DNA is TGTGCCAGCAGTTACTCGTCAGGACAAGAGACCCAGTACTTC. Encoded protein: CASSYSSGQETQYF.

The V call is TRBV5-1, the J call TRBJ2-1, with D possibly being TRBD2 (6 bases). Per the germline V gene, CDR1 is SGHRS and CDR2 is YFSETQ. The CDR3 length is 15 residues. Trimming stripped 4 bases from V and 12 bases from J, with 23 bases between. CDR3 sequence (DNA): TGCGCCAGCAGCCCCAGGGAGGCCGAACCTCGGGGGCAGTTCTTC. Its protein product is CASSPREAEPRGQFF.

The chain is built from TRBV7-6 and TRBJ2-7, with D perhaps TRBD1 or TRBD2 (5 bases each). Looked up from germline, CDR1 is SGHVS and CDR2 is FNYEAQ. Trimming took off 5 bases at V and 5 bases at J, with 19 bases between the two ends. The CDR3 runs to 15 residues. As DNA, the CDR3 is TGTGCCAGCAGCCAGGAGGCGGGCAGGGTCAACGAGCAGTACTTC. It translates to CASSQEAGRVNEQYF.

This clonotype was seen only a few times. The CDR3 spells CASSSGVGDHNEQFF. The CDR3 bases are TGTGCCAGCAGCTCAGGGGTTGGGGACCACAATGAGCAGTTCTTC. The genes are TRBV7-9 and TRBJ2-1, with D perhaps matching TRBD1 (6 bases). Trimming removed 4 bases at V and 5 bases at J, with 15 bases between. The germline V gene has CDR1 SEHNR and CDR2 FQNEAQ (reference sequence). This CDR3 is built from 15 residues.

In this sample, this clonotype turned up a few times. The J gene is TRBJ2-2, the V gene TRBV5-6, with D perhaps matching TRBD1 or TRBD2 (5 bases each). Germline values: CDR1 SGHDT, CDR2 YYEEEE. The CDR3 totals 13 residues. The V end was cut by 5 bases, the J end by 7 bases, with 12 bases between. In DNA form, the CDR3 reads TGTGCCAGCAGACGGGGCGGGCACGGGGAGCTGTTTTTT. This sequence encodes CASRRGGHGELFF. Using reference TRBV5-6 and TRBJ2-2 for the parts outside the CDR3, the full variable domain is DAGVTQSPTHLIKTRGQQVTLRCSPKSGHDTVSWYQQALGQGPQFIFQYYEEEERQRGNFPDRFSGHQFPNYSSELNVNALLLGDSALYLCASRRGGHGELFFGEGSRLTVL.

Only a few counts were recorded for this clonotype. CDR3 bases: TGCAGTGCTAGTGTGGTGTATGAGCAGTTCTTC. Translating gives CSASVVYEQFF. The chain combines TRBV20-1 with TRBJ2-1; unclear D gene. Trimming shortened V by 3 bases and J by 8 bases, and 8 bases separated the two germline ends. This CDR3 comprises 11 residues. The germline CDR1 and CDR2 sequences are DFQATT and SNEGSKA (reference sequence).

The chain carries TRBV25-1 and TRBJ1-6, with D possibly being TRBD1 (6 bases). The CDR3 loop spans 15 amino acids. V gave up 3 bases and J gave up 8 bases, with 14 bases separating them. Germline V CDR1 and CDR2: MGHDK, SYGVNS. For the CDR3, the DNA is TGTGCCAGCAGTGAGGAGGGCAGGGGATATTCACCCCTCCACTTT. Protein sequence: CASSEEGRGYSPLHF.

This chain connects TRBV3-1 to TRBJ1-2; 9 bases fit TRBD1. The CDR3 runs to 15 residues. Trimming at V came to 2 bases and at J to 3 bases, leaving 4 bases not matched to a gene. CDR1 is LGHDT and CDR2 is YNNKEL in the germline V gene (reference sequence). In DNA, the CDR3 is TGTGCCAGCAGCCAATTTACAGGGGGCTACTATGGCTACACCTTC. The encoded protein is CASSQFTGGYYGYTF.

In this sample, this clonotype turned up a few times. J is TRBJ2-5 and V is TRBV12-3 or TRBV12-4; 12 nucleotides line up with TRBD2. This CDR3 contains 13 residues. Trimming at V came to 3 bases and at J to 10 bases, leaving 3 bases not matched to a gene. This CDR3 reads CASSFSSGRDQYF. In DNA form, the CDR3 reads TGTGCCAGCAGTTTCTCTAGCGGGAGGGACCAGTACTTC.

This chain joins TRBV4-1 and TRBJ2-5, with a tentative D call TRBD1 (6 bases). Trimming stripped 5 bases from V and 0 bases from J, with 19 bases between. CDR3 size: 17 residues. Germline V gene data show CDR1 as MGHRA and CDR2 as YSYEKL. The CDR3 nucleotides are TGCGCCAGCAGCGAATCCCGACCGCGGACAGACCAAGAGACCCAGTACTTC. Its translation: CASSESRPRTDQETQYF.

As concerns this clonotype: Its ends do not fully match the called genes, so a read error is possible. V and J are TRBV5-1 and TRBJ2-4; 14 bases line up with TRBD2. This CDR3 contains 21 residues. In germline, CDR1 is SGHRS, CDR2 YFSETQ. The CDR3 DNA sequence: TGCGCCAGCACCTTGGGCCCGCCTGGACTAGCGGGAGGATCGGCCAAAAACATTCAGTACTTC. Translated, it gives CASTLGPPGLAGGSAKNIQYF.

This clonotype was detected only a few times. V gene TRBV12-3 or TRBV12-4 combines with J gene TRBJ2-3; D ambiguous. V shed 3 bases and J shed 2 bases, with 6 bases lying between them. The length of the CDR3 is 13 residues. CDR3 nucleotides: TGTGCCAGCAGTTTTCACTCCACAGATACGCAGTATTTT. Its translation: CASSFHSTDTQYF.

The rearrangement uses TRBV3-1 and TRBJ2-3; D may be TRBD1 or TRBD2 (5 bases each). Per the germline V gene, CDR1 is LGHDT and CDR2 is YNNKEL (reference sequence). V dropped 1 base and J dropped 7 bases, with 9 bases sitting between them. The CDR3 is 13 residues long. CDR3 loop: CASSQVGRNTQYF. DNA of the CDR3: TGTGCCAGCAGCCAAGTGGGACGGAATACGCAGTATTTT.

This clonotype was counted only a few times. This rearrangement joins TRBV20-1 to TRBJ1-2; TRBD1 matches 8 bases. CDR1 is DFQATT, CDR2 SNEGSKA, per germline (reference sequence). J gave up 7 bases and V 3 bases, and 13 bases lay outside the gene matches. This CDR3 comprises 15 residues. The CDR3 protein is CSARLGQGLVRGYTF. The CDR3 DNA follows: TGCAGTGCTAGGCTCGGACAGGGACTTGTTCGTGGCTACACCTTC.

This clonotype was seen only a few times. The V call is TRBV5-1, the J call TRBJ2-7; D is ambiguous. CDR3 size: 15 residues. CDR1 and CDR2 from the germline V gene are SGHRS and YFSETQ. With 3 bases removed from V and 6 bases from J, the gap between germline ends came to 19 bases. This chain's CDR3 is CASSSPRSPLGEQYF. The CDR3, as DNA: TGCGCCAGCAGCTCACCCCGGTCACCCCTGGGCGAGCAGTACTTC.

Ten or more counts support this clonotype. This chain joins TRBV9 and TRBJ2-1; 8 bases fit TRBD2. Germline CDR1 and CDR2: SGDLS and YYNGEE. After removal of 0 bases from V and 4 bases from J, the junction contained 3 bases not matched to a gene. The CDR3 sequence is 15 residues long. CDR3 coding DNA: TGTGCCAGCAGCGTAGGGGCTAGCGGGTACAATGAGCAGTTCTTC. It specifies CASSVGASGYNEQFF. The full variable domain, rest sourced from reference TRBV9 and TRBJ2-1, is DSGVTQTPKHLITATGQRVTLRCSPRSGDLSVYWYQQSLDQGLQFLIQYYNGEERAKGNILERFSAQQFPDLHSELNLSSLELGDSALYFCASSVGASGYNEQFFGPGTRLTVL.

The J gene is TRBJ1-1, the V gene TRBV5-1; D is uncertain. Germline V gene sequence: CDR1 SGHRS, CDR2 YFSETQ. V lost 4 bases and J 1 base, leaving 20 bases between the germline ends. The CDR3 loop spans 17 amino acids. CDR3 DNA sequence: TGCGCCAGCAGCCTCCCTTCCGGACGGTGGGCGAACACTGAAGCTTTCTTT. Translation gives CASSLPSGRWANTEAFF.